This T cell receptor (beta chain) emerged from a study of blood T cells in healthy people across ages. The study's findings and limits: PBMC samples, being unsorted, prevented any conclusive comparison of naive and antigen-experienced cells. Both higher diversity and more naive CD4+ cells marked long-lived donors when set against aged donors.

PCR was performed a second time for roughly 7 to 12 cycles using a sample-barcoded 5' primer and a J-beta primer mix. TCRdb passed the 5' RACE reads through MiXCR, listing each CDR3 protein once. Counted here are fewer than 900,000 distinct CDR3 sequences, approximately 39% occurring once; the ten biggest clones make up 20% to 25%. Total RNA, at least 5 micrograms per sample, was extracted from PBMCs. Notes on this clonotype: What it binds is not known.

Deletions cut 3 bases from V and 2 bases from J, with 10 bases between. The germline CDR1 and CDR2 sequences are DFQATT and SNEGSKA (reference sequence). This CDR3 is built from 13 residues. The source of this sequence is a woman aged 55 to 70 in good health. The sample comprised blood. The chain recombines TRBV20-1 with TRBJ1-1; unclear D gene. CDR3 protein: CSARRGPNTEAFF. In nucleotides, the CDR3 is TGCAGTGCTAGGAGAGGGCCTAACACTGAAGCTTTCTTT.